This T cell receptor beta chain was sequenced for a study of blood T cells in healthy people across ages. CDR3 size: 16 residues. Germline V gene sequence: CDR1 SGHNT, CDR2 YYREEE (reference sequence). As for this clonotype: The junction and the germline gene differ at one end; a read error may be behind it.

A sample-barcoded 5' primer and a J-beta primer mix were used in a second PCR of roughly 7 to 12 cycles. TCRdb fed the 5' RACE reads into MiXCR, producing one record per CDR3 protein. This sample has some 790,000 distinct CDR3 sequences; around 28% occur once, and the top ten carry 15% to 20%. The chain joins TRBV5-4 to TRBJ1-2; 7 nucleotides agree with TRBD1. This sequence originates from a woman older than 75 in good health. The sample consisted of blood. This CDR3 reads CASSLPRLGGNYGCTF. The CDR3 DNA follows: TGTGCCAGCAGCTTACCAAGACTAGGGGGCAACTATGGCTGCACCTTC.